A single TCR beta chain is shown here with its context. TCRdb reprocessed the 5' RACE reads via MiXCR and lists one record per CDR3 protein. The sample includes a few hundred thousand distinct CDR3 sequences, around a tenth of them seen just once. This sample was taken from a study of T cells after yellow fever vaccination. This material consisted of PBMCs, taken on the day of the first yellow fever vaccination. The clonotype was recovered from a man aged 18 to 29 who received the YFV17D yellow fever vaccine.

The CDR3 bases are TGTGCCAGCAAACGGGACGCCGGCTATGGCTACACCTTC. This sequence encodes CASKRDAGYGYTF. The rearrangement links TRBV6-2 or TRBV6-3 to TRBJ1-2; weak D call: TRBD1 (5 bases). The CDR3 runs to 13 residues. Trimming removed 7 bases from V and 4 bases from J, with 13 bases in between. Germline-derived CDR1 and CDR2 are MNHEY and SVGEGT.